These 29 T cell receptor beta chains originate from one sample sequenced in a study of T cell repertoires in cytomegalovirus infection. TCRdb re-analysed the reads in MiXCR, keeping a single row per CDR3 protein. This table has about 230,000 distinct CDR3 sequences, about 23% appearing once. Sequenced input: CD8+ T cells from PBMCs. The source is a human donor in good health (CMV status not recorded). Some clones in this sample may be carry-over from other donors' samples.

This clonotype occurred a few times. The rearrangement links TRBV27 to TRBJ2-1; D unclear. V was pared by 2 bases and J by 6 bases, with 8 bases between. The CDR3 is 13 residues long. The germline V gene has CDR1 MNHEY and CDR2 SMNVEV (reference sequence). The CDR3 DNA sequence: TGTGCCAGCAGTTTAACCCCCTTCAATGAGCAGTTCTTC. Its translation: CASSLTPFNEQFF.

This clonotype has at least ten counts. This rearrangement joins TRBV7-6 to TRBJ1-1, with D perhaps TRBD1 (5 bases). The germline V gene has CDR1 SGHVS and CDR2 FNYEAQ. This CDR3 is built from 14 residues. V dropped 5 bases and J dropped 0 bases, with 10 bases sitting between them. The DNA of the CDR3 is TGTGCCAGCAGCCCGGGACCGGTGAACACTGAAGCTTTCTTT. Amino acids: CASSPGPVNTEAFF.

J is TRBJ1-2 and V is TRBV28; D is undetermined. CDR1 MDHEN and CDR2 SYDVKM come from the germline V gene. Trimming took off 7 bases at V and 0 bases at J, with 9 bases between the two ends. This CDR3 has 13 amino acids. This CDR3 reads CASTRGANYGYTF. For the CDR3, the DNA is TGTGCCAGCACTCGGGGAGCTAACTATGGCTACACCTTC.

The chain is built from TRBV6-6 and TRBJ2-1; 8 nucleotides match TRBD2. Per the germline V gene, CDR1 is MNHNY and CDR2 is SVGAGI (reference sequence). The CDR3 contains 19 residues. V gave up 0 bases and J gave up 3 bases; unmatched junction bases: 13. This chain's CDR3 is CASSYSRGAGRDLYNEQFF. The CDR3 coding sequence is TGTGCCAGCAGTTACTCGCGGGGGGCAGGGCGGGACCTCTACAATGAGCAGTTCTTC.

This clonotype was detected many times. The rearrangement uses TRBV7-6 and TRBJ2-1; 11 positions agree with TRBD2. The trim removed 5 bases at V and 3 bases at J, leaving 6 bases unmatched. Germline V gives CDR1 SGHVS, CDR2 FNYEAQ. The CDR3 covers 16 residues. CDR3 nucleotides: TGTGCCAGCAGCCCCCGGACTAGCGGGCGCTACAATGAGCAGTTCTTC. Its protein is CASSPRTSGRYNEQFF.

The chain has TRBV27 and TRBJ2-1; 9 bases match TRBD2. Trimming removed 4 bases from V and 2 bases from J; junction bases left unmatched: 6. Germline lookup yields CDR1 MNHEY and CDR2 SMNVEV (reference sequence). This CDR3 comprises 16 residues. The DNA of the CDR3 is TGTGCCAGCAGTTCCCGAGCGGGAGGAGCCTACAATGAGCAGTTCTTC. Encoded protein: CASSSRAGGAYNEQFF.

This clonotype was seen many times. This rearrangement joins TRBV12-3 or TRBV12-4 to TRBJ2-1; 11 positions match TRBD1. The V gene end was trimmed by 5 bases and the J gene end by 6 bases; junction bases not matched to a gene: 6. The CDR3 runs 15 residues. In DNA form, the CDR3 reads TGTGCCAGCAGTCCCCCGGGACAGGGGGTCAATGAGCAGTTCTTC. It yields the protein CASSPPGQGVNEQFF.

Ten or more counts support this clonotype. The gene calls are TRBV12-3 or TRBV12-4 and TRBJ1-2; D perhaps matches TRBD1 (5 bases). V was clipped by 5 bases and J by 8 bases, with 15 bases between them. This CDR3 comprises 13 residues. CDR3 region: CASSPGTERGYTF. CDR3 coding DNA: TGTGCCAGCAGTCCCGGGACGGAGAGGGGCTACACCTTC.

V gene TRBV5-1 combines with J gene TRBJ2-7; tentative D call: TRBD1 (5 bases). V lost 4 bases to trimming and J lost 2 bases, with 10 bases between them. This CDR3 has 13 amino acids. In germline, CDR1 is SGHRS, CDR2 YFSETQ. CDR3 region: CASSQGNAYEQYF. The CDR3 DNA reads TGCGCCAGCAGCCAGGGTAATGCCTACGAGCAGTACTTC. The entire variable domain, with the rest obtained from reference TRBV5-1 and TRBJ2-7, is as follows: KAGVTQTPRYLIKTRGQQVTLSCSPISGHRSVSWYQQTPGQGLQFLFEYFSETQRNKGNFPGRFSGRQFSNSRSEMNVSTLELGDSALYLCASSQGNAYEQYFGPGTRLTVT.

The chain carries TRBV6-5 and TRBJ2-7, with D possibly being TRBD2 (6 bases). The V gene lost 5 bases and the J gene lost 0 bases, with 11 bases spanning the gap. CDR1 and CDR2 (germline): MNHEY, SVGAGI. This CDR3 comprises 14 residues. CDR3 DNA sequence: TGTGCCAGCAGTCCGGGACTCCTCTCCTACGAGCAGTACTTC. This translates into CASSPGLLSYEQYF.

The rearrangement uses TRBV6-4 and TRBJ1-2; possibly TRBD1 for D (5 bases). The germline CDR1 and CDR2 sequences are MRHNA and SNTAGT. This CDR3 spans 15 amino acids. V lost 6 bases and J lost 0, with 14 bases in between. The CDR3 loop reads CASSPRGGTNYGYTF. Written as DNA, the CDR3 is TGTGCCAGCAGCCCGCGGGGGGGGACTAACTATGGCTACACCTTC.

The table lists this clonotype with a few counts. The chain is built from TRBV19 and TRBJ1-5; 9 nucleotides line up with TRBD1. The ends lost 3 bases at V and 2 bases at J; junction bases unmatched: 2. The V gene's germline CDR1 is LNHDA and CDR2 SQIVND (reference sequence). The CDR3 is made up of 15 amino acids. CDR3 loop: CASSIWTGGNQPQHF. CDR3 nucleotide sequence: TGTGCCAGTAGTATTTGGACAGGGGGCAATCAGCCCCAGCATTTT.

This clonotype showed up just a few times. This CDR3 is CASSPGQGRNTEAFF. The CDR3 DNA reads TGTGCCAGCAGTCCAGGACAGGGCCGGAACACTGAAGCTTTCTTT. V gene TRBV11-1 combines with J gene TRBJ1-1; 8 bases map to TRBD1. V was clipped by 6 bases and J by 1 base; unmatched bases: 7. Germline values: CDR1 SGHAT, CDR2 FQDESV (reference sequence). The CDR3 contains 15 residues.

V gene TRBV19 combines with J gene TRBJ1-1, with a weak D call TRBD1 (5 bases). Deletions cut 8 bases from V and 5 bases from J, with 12 bases between. Germline assignment: CDR1 LNHDA and CDR2 SQIVND (reference sequence). This CDR3 is built from 12 residues. The CDR3 region has the DNA TGTGCCAGTCGCACAGGAGAGACTGAAGCTTTCTTT. This translates into CASRTGETEAFF. Full variable domain (outside the CDR3, taken from reference TRBV19 and TRBJ1-1): DGGITQSPKYLFRKEGQNVTLSCEQNLNHDAMYWYRQDPGQGLRLIYYSQIVNDFQKGDIAEGYSVSREKKESFPLTVTSAQKNPTAFYLCASRTGETEAFFGQGTRLTVV.

Here the CDR3 reads CASSLGPTGYGYTF. CDR3 bases: TGTGCCAGCAGTTTAGGCCCGACAGGCTATGGCTACACCTTC. The V call is TRBV12-3 or TRBV12-4, the J call TRBJ1-2; TRBD1 is a possible D gene (6 bases). V dropped 1 base and J dropped 4 bases, with 10 bases sitting between them. There are 14 residues in the CDR3.

In its sample, this clonotype was seen a few times. J is TRBJ1-1 and V is TRBV27; maybe TRBD1 (6 bases). V lost 7 bases and J 1 base, leaving 10 bases between the germline ends. Germline CDR1 reads MNHEY; CDR2 reads SMNVEV (reference sequence). The length of the CDR3 is 13 residues. The CDR3 nucleotides are TGTGCCAGCAAACAGGGTCGGAACACTGAAGCTTTCTTT. Amino acids: CASKQGRNTEAFF.

The rearrangement uses TRBV12-3 or TRBV12-4 and TRBJ2-5; D unclear. This CDR3 has 13 residues. V dropped 6 bases and J dropped 1 base, with 9 bases sitting between them. CDR3: CASRALPQETQYF. In DNA form, the CDR3 reads TGTGCCAGCAGGGCCCTCCCCCAAGAGACCCAGTACTTC.

Worth noting for this clonotype: A read error is possible here, since a much larger clone lies one base away. V gene TRBV6-2 or TRBV6-3 combines with J gene TRBJ2-1, with TRBD2 identical over 10 bases. Trimming removed 6 bases from V and 6 bases from J; junction bases left unmatched: 2. Per the germline V gene, CDR1 is MNHEY and CDR2 is SVGEGT. The CDR3 runs 13 residues. CDR3 protein: CASSWTSGNEQFF. The CDR3 DNA sequence: TGTGCCAGCAGCTGGACTAGCGGCAATGAGCAGTTCTTC.

This clonotype has ten or more counts. The rearrangement uses TRBV28 and TRBJ1-1; D is undetermined. CDR3 length: 13 amino acids. Germline CDR1 and CDR2: MDHEN and SYDVKM. Trimming took 7 bases from V and 3 from J, leaving 12 bases between them. The CDR3 nucleotides read TGTGCCAGCATAAGGACCGGTTACACTGAAGCTTTCTTT. Residues: CASIRTGYTEAFF.

This clonotype occurred a few times. The rearrangement links TRBV20-1 to TRBJ2-7, with a weak D call TRBD2 (6 bases). Germline V lookup: CDR1 DFQATT, CDR2 SNEGSKA (reference sequence). The V end was cut by 0 bases, the J end by 6 bases, with 18 bases between. This CDR3 has 15 amino acids. DNA for the CDR3: TGCAGTGCTAGAGATTTGGCTAGCGCCGCGGGCGAGCAGTACTTC. Translation: CSARDLASAAGEQYF.

This clonotype has at least ten counts. The J gene is TRBJ2-7, the V gene TRBV27, with 7 bases lining up with TRBD2. V was pared by 2 bases and J by 3 bases, with 1 base of the junction left unmatched. The CDR3 is 13 residues long. The germline gives CDR1 MNHEY, CDR2 SMNVEV (reference sequence). The CDR3 nucleotides are TGTGCCAGCAGTTTAACTAGCGACTACGAGCAGTACTTC. Translating it yields CASSLTSDYEQYF.

This clonotype has just a few counts. The V call is TRBV29-1, the J call TRBJ1-1; 7 bases line up with TRBD1. Germline-derived CDR1 and CDR2 are SQVTM and ANQGSEA. Trimming cost V 5 bases and J 2 bases; bases outside gene matches: 8. This CDR3 region has 14 residues. The CDR3 coding sequence is TGCAGCGTTTTAACAGGGGAATCAAACACTGAAGCTTTCTTT. This sequence encodes CSVLTGESNTEAFF.

This clonotype was seen a handful of times. The J gene is TRBJ2-5, the V gene TRBV20-1; D remains ambiguous. Trimming took off 0 bases at V and 0 bases at J, with 5 bases between the two ends. The CDR3 loop spans 13 amino acids. The germline V gene has CDR1 DFQATT and CDR2 SNEGSKA (reference sequence). Here the CDR3 reads CSAREIYQETQYF. In DNA, the CDR3 is TGCAGTGCTAGAGAGATCTACCAAGAGACCCAGTACTTC.

V and J are TRBV14 and TRBJ1-1; D not resolved. The V gene lost 4 bases and the J gene lost 5 bases, with 8 bases spanning the gap. The CDR3 runs 12 residues. CDR1 SGHDN and CDR2 FVKESK come from the germline V gene. The CDR3 loop is CASSRRRTEAFF. CDR3 bases: TGTGCCAGCAGCCGAAGAAGAACTGAAGCTTTCTTT.

In its sample, this clonotype was seen a few times. This chain joins TRBV20-1 and TRBJ1-1, with D perhaps matching TRBD1 (5 bases). Germline CDR1 DFQATT, CDR2 SNEGSKA (reference sequence). V was shortened by 4 bases and J by 4 bases, with 16 bases between the two germline ends. The CDR3 loop spans 14 amino acids. The CDR3 loop reads CSAKGRAGSTEAFF. CDR3 bases: TGCAGTGCTAAAGGCAGGGCAGGGAGCACTGAAGCTTTCTTT.

Only a few counts were recorded for this clonotype. One end of the junction does not line up with germline, which may come from a read error. V is TRBV7-7 and J is TRBJ2-5, with 9 positions matching TRBD1. The length of the CDR3 is 13 residues. Germline CDR1 SSHAT, CDR2 FNYEAQ (reference sequence). The CDR3 DNA sequence: TGTGCCAGCAGCTTGGGACAGGGAGAGGCCCAGTACTTC. It encodes CASSLGQGEAQYF.

This clonotype was counted many times. This sequence joins TRBV2 and TRBJ2-1, with 10 bases that match TRBD1. This CDR3 contains 16 residues. V shed 5 bases, J shed 7 bases, and the junction held 11 bases outside the gene matches. Germline CDR1 is SNHLY and CDR2 is FYNNEI. The CDR3 here is CASSRTGGQLRNEQFF. The CDR3, as DNA: TGTGCCAGCAGTCGGACAGGGGGACAACTACGGAATGAGCAGTTCTTC.

This clonotype has more than one count but fewer than ten. DNA for the CDR3: TGTGCCAGCATTTGGACAGGGGGCTACAATGAGCAGTTCTTC. It translates to CASIWTGGYNEQFF. The genes are TRBV5-6 and TRBJ2-1, with TRBD1 matching 10 bases. J was trimmed by 3 bases and V by 6 bases; bases with no gene match: 3. Per the germline V gene, CDR1 is SGHDT and CDR2 is YYEEEE. This CDR3 comprises 14 residues. The full variable domain, rest sourced from reference TRBV5-6 and TRBJ2-1, is DAGVTQSPTHLIKTRGQQVTLRCSPKSGHDTVSWYQQALGQGPQFIFQYYEEEERQRGNFPDRFSGHQFPNYSSELNVNALLLGDSALYLCASIWTGGYNEQFFGPGTRLTVL.

This clonotype has ten or more counts. The gene calls are TRBV7-2 and TRBJ2-1; possible D gene TRBD2, 6 bases. The CDR3 is 15 amino acids. The V end was cut by 1 base, the J end by 5 bases, with 12 bases between. Germline V gives CDR1 SGHTA, CDR2 FQGNSA. The CDR3 DNA reads as TGTGCCAGCAGCTTAGTGGTGGGACTCAACAATGAGCAGTTCTTC. This translates into CASSLVVGLNNEQFF.